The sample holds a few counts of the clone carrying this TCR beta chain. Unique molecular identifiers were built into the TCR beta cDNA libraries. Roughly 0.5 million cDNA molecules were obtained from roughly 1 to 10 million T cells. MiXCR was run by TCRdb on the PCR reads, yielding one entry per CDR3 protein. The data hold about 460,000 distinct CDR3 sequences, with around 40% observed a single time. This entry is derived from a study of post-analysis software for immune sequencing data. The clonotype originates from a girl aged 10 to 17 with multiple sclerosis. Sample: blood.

This chain's CDR3 is CASSLEGVRSPYEQYF. Written as DNA, the CDR3 is TGCGCCAGCAGCTTGGAAGGCGTGAGGTCCCCCTACGAGCAGTACTTC. J is TRBJ2-7 and V is TRBV5-1; D uncertain. Trimming left V 0 bases short and J 2 bases short, with 15 bases between. Germline V CDR1 and CDR2: SGHRS, YFSETQ. The CDR3 length is 16 residues.